This TCR beta chain was sequenced in a study of blood T cell repertoires in COVID-19. Background on the study: COVID-19 samples, acute and convalescent, were from the United States, Italy and Spain. In each case, the material was cDNA or gDNA derived from T cells, B-cell-depleted T cells, or PBMCs.

In the original processing: Estimation of nucleated cell counts was performed using reference gene primer amplification. TCRdb's copy holds only in-frame clones and misses some; the assay was immunoSEQ multiplex PCR. The DNA gave D and trimming, while V, J and clone size come from that table. Among 200,000 or so clones, approximately 86% were seen once, and the ten largest hold 2.1%. The CDR3 loop spans 17 amino acids. V was pared by 3 bases and J by 1 base, with 8 bases of the junction left unmatched. The V gene's germline CDR1 is PRHDT and CDR2 FYEKMQ (reference sequence). The chain is built from TRBV13 and TRBJ1-3; 8 positions match TRBD1. The TCR originated in a man aged 70 or older with active or convalescent COVID-19. Sequencing input: peripheral blood. CDR3 loop: CASSFSPGQASGNTIYF. The CDR3, as DNA: TGTGCCAGCAGCTTTAGCCCGGGACAGGCGTCTGGAAACACCATATATTTT.